What follows are 9 T cell receptor beta chains derived from one specimen sequenced in a study of human T cells and chemical hapten exposure (dated by TCRdb to the early 2020s). The library came from RACE. TCRdb names NextSeq 500 as the instrument used. The public reads were run again by TCRdb, first through fastp at Q25 and then through MiXCR, and only productive beta chains were kept. When rows share a CDR3 protein, they turn into one entry using the most common DNA and genes. The sample yields about 80,000 distinct CDR3 sequences; around 15% were counted once. Of the sample, approximately 4.6% is held by the ten largest clones. The time point label on this specimen signifies: pre-sensitization, week 0. The treatment or condition label, read with the paper, signifies: therapeutic diphenylcyclopropenone sensitization with weekly scalp DPC. The specimen comprised whole blood, sampled in connection with sensitization to the hapten diphenylcyclopropenone (DPC). The receptors originated from a woman aged 45-60 years with alopecia areata. Some clones in this sample may be carry-over from other donors' samples.

This clonotype was counted many times. The V and J genes are TRBV12-3 or TRBV12-4 and TRBJ1-6; D remains ambiguous. V lost 7 bases and J lost 5, with 15 bases in between. The CDR3 runs to 15 residues. The CDR3 DNA follows: TGTGCCAGCACCGAAAGTAACGGACATAATTCACCCCTCCACTTT. It is translated as CASTESNGHNSPLHF.

This clonotype was seen a handful of times. The chain is built from TRBV2 and TRBJ1-1; 7 nucleotides line up with TRBD1. The CDR3 length is 15 residues. Germline trimming cut 6 bases from V and 2 bases from J; bases unmatched to any gene: 9. Germline V lookup: CDR1 SNHLY, CDR2 FYNNEI. CDR3 nucleotides: TGTGCCAGCAGAACTCAACAGGGGTCAAACACTGAAGCTTTCTTT. This translates into CASRTQQGSNTEAFF.

The gene calls are TRBV28 and TRBJ1-1; TRBD1 matches at 7 bases. The CDR3 is made up of 14 amino acids. V was pared by 8 bases and J by 4 bases, with 10 bases of the junction left unmatched. CDR1 and CDR2 (germline): MDHEN, SYDVKM. CDR3 bases: TGTGCCAGCGGAAGAGGGGGCGCGGGCACTGAAGCTTTCTTT. Its translation: CASGRGGAGTEAFF. The full variable domain, completed using reference TRBV28 and TRBJ1-1, is DVKVTQSSRYLVKRTGEKVFLECVQDMDHENMFWYRQDPGLGLRLIYFSYDVKMKEKGDIPEGYSVSREKKERFSLILESASTNQTSMYLCASGRGGAGTEAFFGQGTRLTVV.

This clonotype was seen only a few times. V is TRBV12-3 or TRBV12-4 and J is TRBJ2-1; 9 bases are shared with TRBD1. CDR3 length equals 14 residues. The J segment lost 7 bases and the V segment lost 6 bases, leaving 7 bases of the junction unmatched. The CDR3 reads CASSRGQGWNEQFF. The CDR3, as DNA: TGTGCCAGCAGCCGGGGACAGGGTTGGAATGAGCAGTTCTTC.

The CDR3 sequence: CASSIRMTVTYEQYF. In nucleotides, the CDR3 is TGTGCCAGCAGCATCAGGATGACAGTTACCTACGAGCAGTACTTC. The chain is built from TRBV7-2 and TRBJ2-7; D may be TRBD1 (5 bases). There are 15 residues in the CDR3. Germline V lookup: CDR1 SGHTA, CDR2 FQGNSA. Trimming left V 5 bases short and J 2 bases short, with 16 bases between.

The sample holds many counts of this clonotype. The V and J genes are TRBV20-1 and TRBJ2-1, with a tentative D call TRBD1 (5 bases). This CDR3 has 14 amino acids. Trimming cost V 1 base and J 6 bases, with 13 bases left between them. CDR1 is DFQATT and CDR2 is SNEGSKA in the germline V gene (reference sequence). CDR3 in amino acids: CSARVTGFFNEQFF. CDR3 nucleotide sequence: TGCAGTGCTAGAGTCACAGGATTTTTCAATGAGCAGTTCTTC.

This clonotype was detected ten times or more. The chain has TRBV6-5 and TRBJ2-6, with D perhaps TRBD1 or TRBD2 (5 bases each). V lost 6 bases to trimming and J lost 0 bases, with 15 bases between them. The CDR3 is 17 amino acids. Germline CDR1 reads MNHEY; CDR2 reads SVGAGI. The CDR3 region is CASRDPGRHSGANVLTF. In DNA, the CDR3 is TGTGCCAGCAGGGATCCGGGACGGCACTCTGGGGCCAACGTCCTGACTTTC.

V usage is TRBV28 and J usage is TRBJ1-4, with D perhaps TRBD1 (5 bases). With 6 bases removed from V and 7 bases from J, the gap between germline ends came to 21 bases. The CDR3 has 16 residues. The V gene's germline CDR1 is MDHEN and CDR2 SYDVKM. The CDR3 region has the DNA TGTGCCAGCAGCCCCCCGGGACCATCGCCTCGTGAAAAACTGTTTTTT. Translating gives CASSPPGPSPREKLFF.

Details on this clonotype: This may come from a read error, since a much larger clone is one base off. The chain recombines TRBV12-3 or TRBV12-4 with TRBJ2-3, with D uncertain. This CDR3 is 12 amino acids long. Trimming removed 5 bases at V and 4 bases at J, with 7 bases between. The CDR3 here is CASSVPPDTQYF. The CDR3, as DNA: TGTGCCAGCAGTGTTCCCCCAGATACGCAGTATTTT.